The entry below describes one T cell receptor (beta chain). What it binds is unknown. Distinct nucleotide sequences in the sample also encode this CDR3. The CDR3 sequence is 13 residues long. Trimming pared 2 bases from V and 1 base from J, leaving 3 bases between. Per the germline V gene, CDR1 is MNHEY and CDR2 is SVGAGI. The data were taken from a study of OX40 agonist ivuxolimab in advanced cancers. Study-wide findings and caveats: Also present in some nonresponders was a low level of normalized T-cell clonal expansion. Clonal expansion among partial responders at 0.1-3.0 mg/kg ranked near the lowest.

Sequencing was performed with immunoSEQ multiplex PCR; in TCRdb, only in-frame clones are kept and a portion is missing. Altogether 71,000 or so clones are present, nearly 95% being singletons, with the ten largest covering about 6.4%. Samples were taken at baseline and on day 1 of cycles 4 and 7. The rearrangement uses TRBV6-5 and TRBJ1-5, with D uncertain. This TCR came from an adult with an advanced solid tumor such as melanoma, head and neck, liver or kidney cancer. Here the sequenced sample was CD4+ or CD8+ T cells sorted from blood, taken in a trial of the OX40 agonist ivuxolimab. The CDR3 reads CASSYGSNQPQHF. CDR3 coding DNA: TGTGCCAGCAGTTACGGAAGCAATCAGCCCCAGCATTTT.